This entry describes one T cell receptor (beta chain). This clone's antigen is unknown. Base qualities are not recorded, but no much larger clone differs from it by a single base. The sample originates from a study of shared T cell receptors in the human thymus (dated by TCRdb to the early 2020s). Study-wide context: The study examined how self-reactive, shared T-cell receptor alpha chains are generated in the human thymus.

The library came from the immunoSEQ multiplex PCR assay. This is the immuneACCESS table as TCRdb keeps it, with only in-frame sequences that have V and J called. A part of the clones is gone; compared with another copy, unresolved V genes explain less than half, and the rest is unexplained. The sample table lists over 450,000 clones, approximately 80% of them with a count of one. The ten largest account for more than 0.01% of the sample. CDR1 is given as MNHEY and CDR2 as SMNVEV, both from the germline V gene (reference sequence). Inclusive of the bounding cysteine and phenylalanine, the CDR3 is 16 residues long. Left in the record is the CDR3 DNA by itself, 48 bases read in frame from the first base. At the junction V is shortened by 4 bases and J by 8 bases; bases outside the gene matches: 11. In addition, the sample was reused for a study of human thymus T cells. The second source states: The donors were immunologically healthy infants in Finland who had open corrective cardiac surgery for congenital heart defects. Thymus tissue was obtained as surgical resects removed during corrective cardiac surgery. Usage of V and J gene segments appeared to be biased in both the thymic and the peripheral blood repertoires. The related research found that thymic TCR repertoires overlapped highly between unrelated individuals. The study characterized TCR alpha and beta repertoires from seven to nine infant thymus samples and a few related peripheral blood samples. The cohort included about six male and two female infants, with donor ages spanning 7 to 244 days. Thymocytes were released mechanically from tissue and stored at -70 °C as pellets of roughly 9.5-32 million cells. Genomic DNA was extracted from frozen cell pellets with a QIAsymphony instrument. The immunoSEQ multiplex PCR assay was used to amplify the TCRB and TCRAD loci from a standardized amount of quality-controlled genomic DNA. The amplicons covered the V(D)J region and were long enough to include the CDR3 and to identify the V and J genes. The amplicons were sequenced on an Illumina platform via the commercial immunoSEQ service. Primer bias and sequencing errors were corrected using previously described methods, and TCRAD and TCRB definitions followed the IMGT database. The repertoires were analysed using immunoSEQ Analyzer 3.0 and VDJTools for basic statistics, V/J segment usage, diversity estimates, rarefaction and pairwise overlap. Diversity was estimated using the Chao1, ChaoE, Efron-Thisted, Shannon and inverse Simpson indices, and was also estimated on datasets down-sampled to the size of the smallest sample. Repertoire overlap was determined by strict matching of CDR3 nucleotide sequence, V gene and J gene, and Jaccard-based multidimensional scaling clustering was applied. On average, thymus samples yielded roughly 800,000 unique TCRB clonotypes, whereas blood samples yielded approximately 90,000.

Sequencing was carried out using thymocytes. Rearrangement joined TRBV27 to TRBJ1-4; 9 middle bases align to TRBD1. This sequence was found in a boy under three years old with a congenital heart defect. Donor details come from another sample of the same person, matched by shared clones. The nucleotides read TGTGCCAGCAGTTCCCGACCACAGGGGGCTGGCGAAAAACTGTTTTTT. Translated, this gives CASSSRPQGAGEKLFF.